This T cell receptor beta chain was sequenced in a study of cytomegalovirus exposure and HLA in healthy donors. Findings and caveats of the study: According to the study, around 180 TCR beta chains were cytomegalovirus-associated. In vitro data verified a few CMV-associated chains as specific for CMV antigens. A further, later analysis showed that HLA-associated TCR beta chains (compared with equally common others) were more clonally expanded. Prior analysis indicated that the majority of TCR beta V segments exhibited productivity approximately 87% or approximately 30% of the time.

V gave up 4 bases and J gave up 3 bases; unmatched junction bases: 11. The CDR3 is 17 residues long. Germline assignment: CDR1 SEHNR and CDR2 FQNEAQ (reference sequence). Notes on this clone: Its specificity is not known.

Vbeta (60) and Jbeta (13) primers were used in the PCR. The method was immunoSEQ multiplex PCR; TCRdb's version includes in-frame clones alone and lacks a portion of them. The repertoire holds about 43,000 clones, with about 60% as singletons. Sequencing used PBMCs. This chain uses TRBV7-9 with TRBJ2-2, with TRBD2 identical over 7 bases. This receptor was obtained from a human donor in good health. The CDR3, as DNA: TGTGCCAGCAGCTCATCGACCGGGACTAAATACACCGGGGAGCTGTTTTTT. Its protein product is CASSSSTGTKYTGELFF.